This paragraph reports one TCR beta chain. Its antigen is currently unknown. The J segment lost 0 bases and the V segment lost 5 bases, leaving 6 bases of the junction unmatched. This CDR3 contains 15 residues. Germline CDR1 and CDR2: MGHRA and YSYEKL. The sample comes from a study of shared clonotypes between healthy human individuals. Looking at the study overall: Three men and a couple of women, aged 18 to 49, were donors.

The test was conducted at deep level. For each subset, genomic DNA was distributed in equal portions over several immunoSEQ plates. TCRdb's copy holds only in-frame clones and misses some; the assay was immunoSEQ multiplex PCR. The sample yields roughly 500,000 clones, around 79% seen once. Study-wide results and limits: Apart from blood, nothing was sampled; tissue repertoires likely differ.

The sequenced sample was PBMCs. V and J are TRBV4-1 and TRBJ2-7, with TRBD1 matching over 8 bases. The source of this sequence is a middle-aged woman in good health. Some clones in this sample may be carry-over from other donors' samples. The CDR3 region has the DNA TGCGCCAGCAGCGCCGGACAGGGTGACTCCTACGAGCAGTACTTC. This translates into CASSAGQGDSYEQYF.